The entry below gives a single T cell receptor (beta chain) sequence along with its context. The sample originates from a study of T cell changes during pregnancy in multiple sclerosis. Data came from immunoSEQ multiplex PCR; TCRdb stores just in-frame clones and leaves some out. The sample has 85,000 to 100,000 clones, almost 95% seen once. V lost 3 bases and J lost 4; bases outside the gene matches: 8. This CDR3 region has 15 residues. Germline loops: CDR1 GTSNPN, CDR2 SVGIG (reference sequence). The sample in question was peripheral blood, obtained in the first trimester of pregnancy. This clonotype originated in a female donor with multiple sclerosis, enrolled in a pregnancy study. This chain connects TRBV30 to TRBJ1-5, with 8 bases aligning to TRBD1. This CDR3 is CAWSPPDRENQPQHF. For the CDR3, the DNA is TGTGCCTGGAGCCCACCGGACAGGGAGAATCAGCCCCAGCATTTT.